This is a list of T cell receptor beta chains from one sample in a study. Via MiXCR, TCRdb re-called the RT-PCR reads, giving one row per CDR3 protein. The table includes about 700,000 distinct CDR3 sequences, over 12% detected once. The sequenced sample consisted of memory CD4+ T cells from blood. The receptors were gathered from a female donor in good health, serving as a healthy control. Each CDR3 is given with its conserved first and last residue. A D gene is named only where the DNA matches it firmly. Rows give clone size only sometimes, using once, few, many, or a class for an expanded clone.

J gene: TRBJ2-3
D gene: TRBD2
V gene: TRBV7-9
clone size: many
CDR3 DNA: TGTGCCAGCAGCTTAGGCGGGAGGGCTACGCAGTATTTT
CDR3 protein: CASSLGGRATQYF

J gene: TRBJ2-7
D gene: -
V gene: TRBV20-1
clone size: few
CDR3 DNA: TGCAGTGCTAGCCCCGTAAGGGACGAGCAGTACTTC
CDR3 protein: CSASPVRDEQYF

J gene: TRBJ2-1
D gene: TRBD2
V gene: TRBV5-1
clone size: few
CDR3 DNA: TGCGCCAGCAGAAATCCTAGCGGGGACAATGAGCAGTTCTTC
CDR3 protein: CASRNPSGDNEQFF

J gene: TRBJ1-1
D gene: -
V gene: TRBV6-5
clone size: many
CDR3 DNA: TGTGCCACTACAAGGGGGGAGAGCACTGAAGCTTTCTTT
CDR3 protein: CATTRGESTEAFF

J gene: TRBJ1-1
D gene: -
V gene: TRBV5-1
clone size: many
CDR3 DNA: TGCGCCAGCAGCTTTACTCAGGAGGACACTGAAGCTTTCTTT
CDR3 protein: CASSFTQEDTEAFF

J gene: TRBJ1-2
D gene: -
V gene: TRBV27
clone size: -
CDR3 DNA: TGTGCCAGCAGTGTAGTAGGGCAGGGGATCTATGGCTACACCTTC
CDR3 protein: CASSVVGQGIYGYTF

J gene: TRBJ1-1
D gene: -
V gene: TRBV12-3/TRBV12-4
clone size: -
CDR3 DNA: TGTGCCAGCAGTTTCGGGGACCCTCCGGGGGCTTTCTTT
CDR3 protein: CASSFGDPPGAFF

J gene: TRBJ2-5
D gene: -
V gene: TRBV2
clone size: many
CDR3 DNA: TGTGCCAGCAGTGGAGGGAACACGCAGACCCAGTACTTC
CDR3 protein: CASSGGNTQTQYF

J gene: TRBJ1-3
D gene: -
V gene: TRBV20-1
clone size: once
CDR3 DNA: TGCAGTGCTAGAGATGGGCAGGGTGGTGGAAACACCATATATTTT
CDR3 protein: CSARDGQGGGNTIYF

J gene: TRBJ1-6
D gene: -
V gene: TRBV18
clone size: few
CDR3 DNA: TGTGCCAGCTCACCTGCACTAGGGAAATCCTATAATTCACCCCTCCACTTT
CDR3 protein: CASSPALGKSYNSPLHF

J gene: TRBJ2-2
D gene: -
V gene: TRBV5-4
clone size: -
CDR3 DNA: TGTGCCAGCAGAGAGGGGACACTTATCTCCGGGGAGCTGTTTTTT
CDR3 protein: CASREGTLISGELFF

J gene: TRBJ2-7
D gene: -
V gene: TRBV7-2
clone size: few
CDR3 DNA: TGTGCCAGCAGCTTAGATGGGGGCGGTCCCTACGAGCAGTACTTC
CDR3 protein: CASSLDGGGPYEQYF

J gene: TRBJ2-1
D gene: TRBD2
V gene: TRBV29-1
clone size: many
CDR3 DNA: TGCAGCGTTCGCGGGAGGGCCGGGTACAATGAGCAGTTCTTC
CDR3 protein: CSVRGRAGYNEQFF

J gene: TRBJ1-4
D gene: -
V gene: TRBV28
clone size: -
CDR3 DNA: TGTGCCAGCAGTACCGGGACTAGGAGGGAAAAACTGTTTTTT
CDR3 protein: CASSTGTRREKLFF

J gene: TRBJ2-5
D gene: -
V gene: TRBV11-2
clone size: few
CDR3 DNA: TGTGCCAGCAGCCCCCTAGGCAGCCTACCTCAGTACTTC
CDR3 protein: CASSPLGSLPQYF

J gene: TRBJ1-5
D gene: -
V gene: TRBV28
clone size: -
CDR3 DNA: TGTGCCAGCAGTGGGACGGGGGTGAGGGATCAGCCCCAGCATTTT
CDR3 protein: CASSGTGVRDQPQHF

J gene: TRBJ1-2
D gene: -
V gene: TRBV6-2/TRBV6-3
clone size: few
CDR3 DNA: TGTGCCAGCAGCCCATTGGGCAGAAGGGGCCGCACCTTC
CDR3 protein: CASSPLGRRGRTF

J gene: TRBJ2-7
D gene: TRBD2
V gene: TRBV7-8
clone size: -
CDR3 DNA: TGTGCCAGCCGCCGACTAGCGGGAGTTAGCGAGCAGTACTTC
CDR3 protein: CASRRLAGVSEQYF

J gene: TRBJ2-5
D gene: TRBD1
V gene: TRBV29-1
clone size: -
CDR3 DNA: TGCAGCGTTGAACAGGACAGGGGACAGACCCAGTACTTC
CDR3 protein: CSVEQDRGQTQYF

J gene: TRBJ2-1
D gene: -
V gene: TRBV5-1
clone size: many
CDR3 DNA: TGCGCCAGCAGCTCGAGACTTTTGCTCGAGATCAACAATGAGCAGTTCTTC
CDR3 protein: CASSSRLLLEINNEQFF

J gene: TRBJ2-7
D gene: TRBD1
V gene: TRBV5-1
clone size: -
CDR3 DNA: TGCGCCAGCAGCTCAGGGGGCGCGAGCCACGAGCAGTACTTC
CDR3 protein: CASSSGGASHEQYF

J gene: TRBJ2-1
D gene: -
V gene: TRBV6-5
clone size: -
CDR3 DNA: TGTGCCAGCAGTTACTCTCAGGCGGGGTCTTACACTCAGTTCTTC
CDR3 protein: CASSYSQAGSYTQFF

J gene: TRBJ1-6
D gene: -
V gene: TRBV2
clone size: few
CDR3 DNA: TGTGCCAGCCAGGACCCTCCCCATTCACCCCTCCACTTT
CDR3 protein: CASQDPPHSPLHF

J gene: TRBJ2-6
D gene: -
V gene: TRBV5-6
clone size: many
CDR3 DNA: TGTGCCAGCAGCCCCAGAGGAAGGTCTGGGGCCAACGTCCTGACTTTC
CDR3 protein: CASSPRGRSGANVLTF

J gene: TRBJ2-2
D gene: -
V gene: TRBV9
clone size: few
CDR3 DNA: TGTGCCAGCAGCGTAGACTGGGTCCATGGCACCGGGGAGCTGTTTTTT
CDR3 protein: CASSVDWVHGTGELFF